The rows below give T cell receptor beta chains drawn from one sample of a study of a mutant IDH1 vaccine in newly diagnosed glioma. Some clones are missing from TCRdb's copy, which holds only in-frame ones; the method was immunoSEQ multiplex PCR. This table has around 61,000 clones, 85% to 90% appearing once. Antigen specificity for these receptors is unknown. The material sequenced was PBMCs, taken from a glioma patient whose treatment included an IDH1 peptide vaccine. The receptors come from a woman in her forties with glioma. CDR3s include the opening cysteine and the closing phenylalanine or tryptophan. The D gene is left open where the match is weak. Part of the rows lack a size; the others show once, few, many or a class for expanded clones.

abundance: once; len: 12; v_gene: TRBV13; d_gene: .; j_gene: TRBJ1-1; CDR3aa: CASSSPNTEAFF; CDR3nt: TGTGCCAGCAGCTCCCCTAACACTGAAGCTTTCTTT
abundance: .; len: 16; v_gene: TRBV18; d_gene: .; j_gene: TRBJ1-6; CDR3aa: CASSQTRSSYNSPLHF; CDR3nt: TGTGCCAGCTCACAGACGAGGAGCTCCTATAATTCACCCCTCCACTTT
abundance: .; len: 17; v_gene: TRBV27; d_gene: .; j_gene: TRBJ1-1; CDR3aa: CASSLYGGSSGNTEAFF; CDR3nt: TGTGCCAGCAGTTTATACGGAGGATCGTCAGGGAACACTGAAGCTTTCTTT
abundance: .; len: 15; v_gene: TRBV7-3; d_gene: TRBD1; j_gene: TRBJ1-1; CDR3aa: CASSPQQGAITEAFF; CDR3nt: TGTGCCAGCAGCCCCCAACAGGGGGCGATCACTGAAGCTTTCTTT
abundance: once; len: 11; v_gene: TRBV2; d_gene: .; j_gene: TRBJ2-7; CDR3aa: CASTQTYEQYF; CDR3nt: TGTGCCAGCACCCAGACCTACGAGCAGTACTTC
abundance: .; len: 15; v_gene: TRBV19; d_gene: .; j_gene: TRBJ1-1; CDR3aa: CASSINEGMNTEAFF; CDR3nt: TGTGCCAGTAGTATTAACGAGGGAATGAACACTGAAGCTTTCTTT
abundance: .; len: 14; v_gene: TRBV19; d_gene: TRBD2; j_gene: TRBJ2-1; CDR3aa: CASGTSGVYNEQFF; CDR3nt: TGTGCCAGTGGAACTAGCGGGGTCTACAATGAGCAGTTCTTC
abundance: .; len: 14; v_gene: TRBV30; d_gene: .; j_gene: TRBJ2-3; CDR3aa: CAWRGVSSTDTQYF; CDR3nt: TGTGCCTGGAGAGGGGTTTCATCCACAGATACGCAGTATTTT
abundance: .; len: 15; v_gene: TRBV18; d_gene: TRBD1; j_gene: TRBJ1-4; CDR3aa: CASSPQPGTGEKLFF; CDR3nt: TGTGCCAGCTCACCTCAACCGGGGACAGGTGAAAAACTGTTTTTT
abundance: .; len: 14; v_gene: TRBV27; d_gene: TRBD1; j_gene: TRBJ2-2; CDR3aa: CASRRQGSTGELFF; CDR3nt: TGTGCCAGCAGGCGACAGGGGAGCACCGGGGAGCTGTTTTTT
abundance: .; len: 15; v_gene: TRBV7-2; d_gene: .; j_gene: TRBJ2-3; CDR3aa: CASSSSGWGTDTQYF; CDR3nt: TGTGCCAGCAGCTCATCAGGGTGGGGCACAGATACGCAGTATTTT
abundance: .; len: 16; v_gene: TRBV4-2; d_gene: .; j_gene: TRBJ1-4; CDR3aa: CASSQASQGTAEKLFF; CDR3nt: TGTGCCAGCAGCCAAGCATCCCAGGGGACGGCTGAAAAACTGTTTTTT
abundance: .; len: 16; v_gene: TRBV7-9; d_gene: .; j_gene: TRBJ2-2; CDR3aa: CASSPTQLGRAGELFF; CDR3nt: TGTGCCAGCAGCCCTACCCAGCTGGGTCGGGCCGGGGAGCTGTTTTTT
abundance: .; len: 16; v_gene: TRBV6-1; d_gene: TRBD2; j_gene: TRBJ2-5; CDR3aa: CASSERTGGPRETQYF; CDR3nt: TGTGCCAGCAGTGAACGTACGGGGGGGCCGCGAGAGACCCAGTACTTC
abundance: .; len: 14; v_gene: TRBV4-2; d_gene: TRBD2; j_gene: TRBJ2-1; CDR3aa: CASSLEGLAVEQFF; CDR3nt: TGTGCCAGCAGTTTAGAGGGCCTAGCGGTTGAGCAGTTCTTC
abundance: .; len: 15; v_gene: TRBV4-1; d_gene: TRBD2; j_gene: TRBJ2-1; CDR3aa: CASSQEGSGIDEQFF; CDR3nt: TGCGCCAGCAGCCAAGAAGGGAGCGGGATCGATGAGCAGTTCTTC
abundance: .; len: 12; v_gene: TRBV25-1; d_gene: TRBD2; j_gene: TRBJ2-1; CDR3aa: CASTSGSGKQFF; CDR3nt: TGTGCCAGCACTAGCGGGAGTGGCAAGCAGTTCTTC
abundance: .; len: 14; v_gene: TRBV6-1; d_gene: .; j_gene: TRBJ1-6; CDR3aa: CASSDQWSNSPLHF; CDR3nt: TGTGCCAGCAGTGACCAGTGGTCTAATTCACCCCTCCACTTT
abundance: once; len: 15; v_gene: TRBV1; d_gene: .; j_gene: TRBJ1-2; CDR3aa: CTSSHYWTGGDGYTF; CDR3nt: TGCACCAGCAGCCACTACTGGACAGGGGGCGATGGCTACACCTTC
abundance: once; len: 15; v_gene: TRBV5-1; d_gene: TRBD2; j_gene: TRBJ2-2; CDR3aa: CASSFLAGDTGELFF; CDR3nt: TGCGCCAGCAGCTTTCTAGCGGGAGATACCGGGGAGCTGTTTTTT
abundance: .; len: 13; v_gene: TRBV7-8; d_gene: .; j_gene: TRBJ2-5; CDR3aa: CASSLDTEETQYF; CDR3nt: TGTGCCAGCAGCTTAGACACCGAAGAGACCCAGTACTTC
abundance: .; len: 13; v_gene: TRBV2; d_gene: .; j_gene: TRBJ1-4; CDR3aa: CARRRTASGKLFF; CDR3nt: TGTGCCAGAAGACGGACGGCTTCGGGAAAACTGTTTTTT
abundance: .; len: 13; v_gene: TRBV9; d_gene: .; j_gene: TRBJ2-2; CDR3aa: CASSVVGAGELFF; CDR3nt: TGTGCCAGCAGCGTAGTGGGGGCCGGGGAGCTGTTTTTT
abundance: .; len: 12; v_gene: TRBV6-6; d_gene: .; j_gene: TRBJ1-5; CDR3aa: CASSWEGLPQHF; CDR3nt: TGTGCCAGCAGTTGGGAGGGACTGCCCCAGCATTTT
abundance: .; len: 15; v_gene: TRBV4-1; d_gene: .; j_gene: TRBJ1-2; CDR3aa: CASSQGGVRPYGYTF; CDR3nt: TGCGCCAGCAGCCAAGGCGGAGTTCGACCCTATGGCTACACCTTC
abundance: .; len: 15; v_gene: TRBV6-6; d_gene: TRBD2; j_gene: TRBJ2-7; CDR3aa: CASSYSGGGSYEQYF; CDR3nt: TGTGCCAGCAGTTACTCCGGCGGGGGATCCTACGAGCAGTACTTC
abundance: .; len: 15; v_gene: TRBV4-1; d_gene: .; j_gene: TRBJ2-5; CDR3aa: CASSALEERQETQYF; CDR3nt: TGCGCCAGCAGCGCCCTTGAGGAGCGCCAAGAGACCCAGTACTTC
abundance: .; len: 15; v_gene: TRBV7-8; d_gene: TRBD1; j_gene: TRBJ1-1; CDR3aa: CASSFRTGLATEAFF; CDR3nt: TGTGCCAGCAGCTTCCGGACAGGGTTGGCCACTGAAGCTTTCTTT
abundance: .; len: 9; v_gene: TRBV11-3; d_gene: .; j_gene: TRBJ2-7; CDR3aa: CAPLVEQYF; CDR3nt: TGTGCCCCGCTAGTCGAGCAGTACTTC
abundance: .; len: 16; v_gene: TRBV4-3; d_gene: .; j_gene: TRBJ2-3; CDR3aa: CASSQVFGDGKDTQYF; CDR3nt: TGCGCCAGCAGCCAAGTGTTCGGGGACGGGAAAGATACGCAGTATTTT
abundance: .; len: 11; v_gene: TRBV15; d_gene: .; j_gene: TRBJ1-2; CDR3aa: CATTQGNGYTF; CDR3nt: TGTGCCACCACCCAGGGTAATGGCTACACCTTC
abundance: .; len: 13; v_gene: TRBV5-1; d_gene: .; j_gene: TRBJ2-7; CDR3aa: CASSLEPRGEQYF; CDR3nt: TGCGCCAGCAGCTTGGAACCCCGGGGGGAGCAGTACTTC
abundance: .; len: 16; v_gene: TRBV11-2; d_gene: .; j_gene: TRBJ2-4; CDR3aa: CASSSGFTRAKNIQYF; CDR3nt: TGTGCCAGCAGCTCAGGGTTTACGAGAGCCAAAAACATTCAGTACTTC
abundance: .; len: 13; v_gene: TRBV6-1; d_gene: .; j_gene: TRBJ2-1; CDR3aa: CASGGGDKNEQFF; CDR3nt: TGTGCCAGCGGGGGGGGCGACAAAAATGAGCAGTTCTTC
abundance: .; len: 14; v_gene: TRBV5-4; d_gene: TRBD2; j_gene: TRBJ2-1; CDR3aa: CASSLLAGENEQFF; CDR3nt: TGTGCCAGCAGCTTGCTAGCGGGTGAAAATGAGCAGTTCTTC
abundance: .; len: 13; v_gene: TRBV28; d_gene: .; j_gene: TRBJ1-2; CDR3aa: CASSPGPARDYTF; CDR3nt: TGTGCCAGCAGCCCCGGACCCGCGCGTGACTACACCTTC
abundance: .; len: 14; v_gene: TRBV7-2; d_gene: TRBD1; j_gene: TRBJ1-1; CDR3aa: CASSFNAGGTEAFF; CDR3nt: TGTGCCAGCAGCTTCAATGCAGGGGGCACTGAAGCTTTCTTT
abundance: .; len: 14; v_gene: TRBV6-1; d_gene: .; j_gene: TRBJ2-7; CDR3aa: CASSERVRGNEQYF; CDR3nt: TGTGCCAGCAGTGAGCGGGTCCGGGGAAACGAGCAGTACTTC
abundance: .; len: 15; v_gene: TRBV6-5; d_gene: TRBD1; j_gene: TRBJ1-1; CDR3aa: CASSYTKQGASGAFF; CDR3nt: TGTGCCAGCAGTTACACAAAACAGGGGGCGTCGGGAGCTTTCTTT
abundance: few; len: 12; v_gene: TRBV9; d_gene: .; j_gene: TRBJ1-2; CDR3aa: CASRAEGYGYTF; CDR3nt: TGTGCCAGCCGTGCGGAGGGCTATGGCTACACCTTC
abundance: .; len: 15; v_gene: TRBV19; d_gene: .; j_gene: TRBJ2-7; CDR3aa: CASSRGGQSVYEQYF; CDR3nt: TGTGCCAGTAGTCGCGGGGGACAGTCCGTCTACGAGCAGTACTTC
abundance: .; len: 16; v_gene: TRBV28; d_gene: TRBD2; j_gene: TRBJ2-7; CDR3aa: CASRRLAGGPSYEQYF; CDR3nt: TGTGCCAGCAGGAGACTAGCGGGAGGCCCTTCCTACGAGCAGTACTTC
abundance: .; len: 16; v_gene: TRBV4-1; d_gene: .; j_gene: TRBJ1-3; CDR3aa: CASSQVSRVSGNTIYF; CDR3nt: TGCGCCAGCAGCCAAGTTTCGCGGGTATCTGGAAACACCATATATTTT
abundance: .; len: 15; v_gene: TRBV11-2; d_gene: .; j_gene: TRBJ1-5; CDR3aa: CASSLVGGFSQPQHF; CDR3nt: TGTGCCAGCAGCTTAGTTGGGGGATTCAGTCAGCCCCAGCATTTT
abundance: once; len: 11; v_gene: TRBV20-1; d_gene: .; j_gene: TRBJ1-1; CDR3aa: CSANKNTEAFF; CDR3nt: TGCAGTGCTAATAAGAACACTGAAGCTTTCTTT
abundance: .; len: 15; v_gene: TRBV6-5; d_gene: .; j_gene: TRBJ2-1; CDR3aa: CASSYQGYLGNEQFF; CDR3nt: TGTGCCAGCAGTTATCAGGGTTATTTGGGCAATGAGCAGTTCTTC
abundance: few; len: 15; v_gene: TRBV4-2; d_gene: .; j_gene: TRBJ1-1; CDR3aa: CASSPRLTENTEAFF; CDR3nt: TGTGCCAGCAGCCCTCGTCTGACAGAGAACACTGAAGCTTTCTTT
abundance: .; len: 13; v_gene: TRBV7-3; d_gene: .; j_gene: TRBJ2-1; CDR3aa: CASSWGTENEQFF; CDR3nt: TGTGCCAGCAGCTGGGGGACGGAGAATGAGCAGTTCTTC
abundance: .; len: 15; v_gene: TRBV10-3; d_gene: TRBD1; j_gene: TRBJ2-7; CDR3aa: CAISDVGTGSGEQYF; CDR3nt: TGTGCCATCAGTGACGTAGGGACAGGGTCAGGAGAGCAGTACTTC
abundance: .; len: 16; v_gene: TRBV5-1; d_gene: .; j_gene: TRBJ2-5; CDR3aa: CASHLRWTSSGETQYF; CDR3nt: TGCGCCAGCCACTTAAGGTGGACTTCCTCCGGAGAGACCCAGTACTTC
abundance: .; len: 15; v_gene: TRBV6-1; d_gene: .; j_gene: TRBJ1-2; CDR3aa: CASSEQRARRDGYTF; CDR3nt: TGTGCCAGCAGTGAACAGCGGGCGAGGAGAGATGGCTACACCTTC
abundance: .; len: 15; v_gene: TRBV28; d_gene: TRBD1; j_gene: TRBJ1-4; CDR3aa: CASSLYRGANEKLFF; CDR3nt: TGTGCCAGCAGTCTTTACAGGGGGGCCAATGAAAAACTGTTTTTT
abundance: .; len: 15; v_gene: TRBV19; d_gene: TRBD1; j_gene: TRBJ1-5; CDR3aa: CASASTGQGNQPQHF; CDR3nt: TGTGCCAGCGCCTCGACAGGGCAGGGCAATCAGCCCCAGCATTTT